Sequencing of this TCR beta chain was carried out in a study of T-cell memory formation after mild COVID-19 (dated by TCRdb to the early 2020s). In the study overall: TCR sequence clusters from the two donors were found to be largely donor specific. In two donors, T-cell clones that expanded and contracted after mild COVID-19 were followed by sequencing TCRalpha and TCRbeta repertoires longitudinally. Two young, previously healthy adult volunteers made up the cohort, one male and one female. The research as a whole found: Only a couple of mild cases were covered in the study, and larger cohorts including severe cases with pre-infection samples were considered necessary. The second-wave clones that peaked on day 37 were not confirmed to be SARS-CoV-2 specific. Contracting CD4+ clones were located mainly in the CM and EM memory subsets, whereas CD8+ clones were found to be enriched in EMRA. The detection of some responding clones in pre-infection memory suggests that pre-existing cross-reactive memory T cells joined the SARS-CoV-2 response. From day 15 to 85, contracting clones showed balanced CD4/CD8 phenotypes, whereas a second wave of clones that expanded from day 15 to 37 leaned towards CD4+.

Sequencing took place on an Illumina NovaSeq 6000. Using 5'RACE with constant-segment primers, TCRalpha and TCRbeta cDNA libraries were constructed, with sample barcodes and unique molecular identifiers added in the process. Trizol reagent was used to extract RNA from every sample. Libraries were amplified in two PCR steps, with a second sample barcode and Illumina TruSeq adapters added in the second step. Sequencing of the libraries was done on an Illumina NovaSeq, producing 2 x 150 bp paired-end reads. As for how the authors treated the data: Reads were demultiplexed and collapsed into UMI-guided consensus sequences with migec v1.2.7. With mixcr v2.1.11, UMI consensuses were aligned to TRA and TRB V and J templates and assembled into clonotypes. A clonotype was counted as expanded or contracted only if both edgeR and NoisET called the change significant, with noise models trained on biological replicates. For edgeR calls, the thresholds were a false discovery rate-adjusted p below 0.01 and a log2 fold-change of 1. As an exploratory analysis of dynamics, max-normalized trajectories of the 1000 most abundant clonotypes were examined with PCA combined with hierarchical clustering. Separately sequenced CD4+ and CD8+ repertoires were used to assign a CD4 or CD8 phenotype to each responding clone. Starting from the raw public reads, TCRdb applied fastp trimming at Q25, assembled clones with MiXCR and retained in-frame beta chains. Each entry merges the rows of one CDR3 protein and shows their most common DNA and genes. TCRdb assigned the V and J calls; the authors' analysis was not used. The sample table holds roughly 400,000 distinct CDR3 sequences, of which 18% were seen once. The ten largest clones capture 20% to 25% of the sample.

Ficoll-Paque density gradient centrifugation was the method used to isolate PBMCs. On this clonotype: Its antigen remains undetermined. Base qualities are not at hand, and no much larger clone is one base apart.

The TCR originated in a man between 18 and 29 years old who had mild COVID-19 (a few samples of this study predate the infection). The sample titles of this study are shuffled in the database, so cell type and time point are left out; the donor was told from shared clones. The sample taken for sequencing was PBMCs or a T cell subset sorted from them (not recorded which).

The base sequence is TGCGCCAGCAGCACGGGACAGCCCTCTAACTATGGCTACACCTTC. It specifies CASSTGQPSNYGYTF. The chain was built from TRBV5-1 and TRBJ1-2, with TRBD1 matching 7 junction bases. Reading the germline V gene gives CDR1 SGHRS and CDR2 YFSETQ. The V end gives up 4 bases and the J end 0 bases, leaving 6 bases in the junction not matched to a gene. Taken from cysteine to phenylalanine, the CDR3 has 15 residues. Here the CDR3 DNA is all that survives: 45 bases in frame from base 1. Where the CDR3 stops, the reference TRBV5-1 and TRBJ1-2 genes take over; the full variable domain is KAGVTQTPRYLIKTRGQQVTLSCSPISGHRSVSWYQQTPGQGLQFLFEYFSETQRNKGNFPGRFSGRQFSNSRSEMNVSTLELGDSALYLCASSTGQPSNYGYTFGSGTRLTVV.